This TCR beta chain stems from a study of beta chain features in type 1 diabetes. Study findings and constraints: In all four CD4+ subsets, TCRB CDR3 length was significantly, moderately reduced in type 1 diabetes. More deletions and fewer insertions at VDJ junctions were seen in type 1 diabetes patients. Patients and controls would be equally affected if PCR favored shorter templates. Whether HLA type affects TCRB rearrangement stayed undetermined in the present work.

Expressed TCRB transcripts got sequenced, as all isolated RNA was reverse transcribed. The method was immunoSEQ multiplex PCR; TCRdb's version includes in-frame clones alone and lacks a portion of them. The sample shows 160,000 or so clones, about 10% of them seen only once. This clone was counted between two and nine times. Its cognate antigen is unknown. V was clipped by 4 bases and J by 2 bases; unmatched bases: 14. CDR3 length: 17 amino acids. Germline loops: CDR1 SGHRS, CDR2 YFSETQ. The TCR sequence derives from a woman in her 30s with type 1 diabetes. V usage is TRBV5-1 and J usage is TRBJ2-7, with 8 positions matching TRBD2. Source material: central memory CD4+ T cells from blood. The CDR3 spells CASSPTKTAGDPYEQYF. CDR3 sequence (DNA): TGCGCCAGCAGCCCAACCAAAACAGCGGGAGACCCCTACGAGCAGTACTTC.